Presented here are 30 T cell receptor beta chains from one specimen sequenced in a study of lymphopenia after photon versus proton radiotherapy. The protocol was immunoSEQ multiplex PCR, while the TCRdb copy is restricted to in-frame clones and leaves out a portion. The sample comprises some 25,000 clones, about nine tenths of which are singletons, and roughly 20% rests with the top ten. Here the sequenced sample was peripheral blood, taken from a patient treated with photon-based radiotherapy. The source of these receptors is a man aged 50-60 years with gastric cancer.

The gene calls are TRBV28 and TRBJ1-5, with D perhaps TRBD1 (6 bases). CDR3 length: 15 residues. Germline CDR1 is MDHEN and CDR2 is SYDVKM. V was clipped by 5 bases and J by 7 bases, with 18 bases between them. The CDR3 sequence: CASSARGGVAQPQHF. CDR3 bases: TGTGCCAGCAGTGCCCGAGGGGGGGTCGCGCAGCCCCAGCATTTT.

The CDR3 nucleotides are TGTGCCAGCAGCCCTAGGACTAGCGGGGGCACAGATACGCAGTATTTT. Its protein is CASSPRTSGGTDTQYF. The chain has TRBV5-4 and TRBJ2-3, with 12 bases aligning to TRBD2. The CDR3 runs to 16 residues. Germline assignment: CDR1 SGHNT and CDR2 YYREEE (reference sequence). With 4 bases clipped from V and 1 base from J, the junction kept 4 bases outside the gene matches.

This clone was counted a single time. This sequence joins TRBV2 and TRBJ2-1; D might be TRBD1 or TRBD2, each matching 7 bases. Germline V gene lookup returns CDR1 SNHLY and CDR2 FYNNEI. This CDR3 has 15 residues. Trimming stripped 7 bases from V and 2 bases from J, with 15 bases between. The CDR3 sequence is CASNGQGGTYNEQFF. The CDR3 bases are TGTGCCAGCAATGGGCAGGGGGGGACCTACAATGAGCAGTTCTTC.

V gene TRBV7-7 combines with J gene TRBJ2-2, with D maybe TRBD2 (5 bases). The germline V gene encodes CDR1 SSHAT and CDR2 FNYEAQ (reference sequence). V dropped 7 bases and J dropped 7 bases, with 10 bases sitting between them. This CDR3 is built from 12 residues. The CDR3 coding sequence is TGTGCCAGCACGGTCGGGAACGGGGAGCTGTTTTTT. This codes for CASTVGNGELFF.

This clone has only one observation. The rearrangement links TRBV5-6 to TRBJ2-2; D perhaps matches TRBD1 (6 bases). Germline V gene lookup returns CDR1 SGHDT and CDR2 YYEEEE. V was clipped by 3 bases and J by 5 bases, with 20 bases between them. CDR3 length: 17 residues. The CDR3 region is CASSSQTGSFRTGELFF. The CDR3 DNA reads TGTGCCAGCAGCTCCCAGACAGGCTCATTTAGGACCGGGGAGCTGTTTTTT.

The rearrangement links TRBV19 to TRBJ2-3; D might be TRBD2 (5 bases). Germline loops: CDR1 LNHDA, CDR2 SQIVND (reference sequence). Between the trimmed V and J ends, which lost 2 bases and 5 bases, there was a span of 8 bases. This CDR3 is built from 13 residues. CDR3 region: CASSIYGVDTQYF. The CDR3 DNA is TGTGCCAGTAGTATATACGGGGTAGATACGCAGTATTTT.

The rearrangement joins TRBV12-5 to TRBJ2-2; 9 positions match TRBD2. Unmatched junction bases numbered 7, after V lost 5 bases and J lost 0 bases. The CDR3 is made up of 17 amino acids. Per germline, CDR1 LGHNT and CDR2 FRNRAP. CDR3 sequence (DNA): TGTGCTAGTGGTCAGTCGAGCGGGGGGTCGAACACCGGGGAGCTGTTTTTT. This codes for CASGQSSGGSNTGELFF.

This sequence joins TRBV28 and TRBJ1-5; D is undetermined. Germline assignment: CDR1 MDHEN and CDR2 SYDVKM. The CDR3 runs to 12 residues. With 5 bases removed from V and 3 bases from J, the gap between germline ends came to 5 bases. CDR3 protein: CASSKPNQPQHF. CDR3 DNA: TGTGCCAGCAGTAAACCCAATCAGCCCCAGCATTTT.

The CDR3, as DNA: TGTGCCAGCAGCCCTCAGGACACCCAGTACTTC. As protein: CASSPQDTQYF. The chain combines TRBV7-2 with TRBJ2-5; no firm D call. V lost 5 bases, J lost 8 bases, and 9 bases lay in between. CDR3 length: 11 residues. In germline, CDR1 is SGHTA, CDR2 FQGNSA.

J is TRBJ2-2 and V is TRBV2, with unresolved D. CDR1 and CDR2 from the germline V gene are SNHLY and FYNNEI. CDR3 length: 13 residues. Trimming shortened V by 2 bases and J by 8 bases, and 9 bases separated the two germline ends. The CDR3 DNA reads TGTGCCAGCAGTGAAAACTGGGTGGGGGAGCTGTTTTTT. This sequence encodes CASSENWVGELFF.

The V gene is TRBV10-2, the J gene TRBJ2-3; no clear D. Between the trimmed V and J ends, which lost 3 bases and 5 bases, there was a span of 0 bases. CDR3 length: 10 residues. Germline V CDR1 and CDR2: WSHSY, SAAADI. The CDR3 is CASSEDTQYF. The DNA for the CDR3 is TGCGCCAGCAGTGAAGATACGCAGTATTTT.

In DNA, the CDR3 is TGTGCCAGCTCAGCCGGGACGGCGAACACTGAAGCTTTCTTT. Residues: CASSAGTANTEAFF. The chain couples TRBV18 to TRBJ1-1; D may be TRBD1 (5 bases). Between the trimmed V and J ends, which lost 5 bases and 1 base, there was a span of 11 bases. The CDR3 spans 14 residues. Per the germline V gene, CDR1 is KGHSH and CDR2 is LQKENI.

The chain recombines TRBV10-2 with TRBJ2-3, with TRBD2 matching 10 bases. V shed 4 bases, J shed 5 bases, and the junction held 9 bases outside the gene matches. Per the germline V gene, CDR1 is WSHSY and CDR2 is SAAADI. The CDR3 runs to 16 residues. CDR3 DNA sequence: TGCGCCAGCAGTGTGGACCGGACTAGCGGCATAGATACGCAGTATTTT. Translating it yields CASSVDRTSGIDTQYF.

The chain carries TRBV30 and TRBJ1-1; TRBD1 matches 7 bases. CDR3 length: 15 residues. The J segment lost 0 bases and the V segment lost 1 base, leaving 5 bases of the junction unmatched. Germline CDR1 is GTSNPN and CDR2 is SVGIG (reference sequence). Here the CDR3 reads CAWSGDSPMNTEAFF. For the CDR3, the DNA is TGTGCCTGGAGTGGGGACAGCCCTATGAACACTGAAGCTTTCTTT.

The chain couples TRBV12-5 to TRBJ2-2; 10 nucleotides agree with TRBD1. The J segment lost 4 bases and the V segment lost 9 bases, leaving 2 bases of the junction unmatched. Germline V gives CDR1 LGHNT, CDR2 FRNRAP. The CDR3 is 13 residues long. The CDR3: CASDRGRTGELFF. As DNA, the CDR3 is TGTGCTAGCGACAGGGGGCGCACCGGGGAGCTGTTTTTT.

The rearrangement joins TRBV5-6 to TRBJ2-7; D not resolved. The CDR3 is 14 residues long. V was pared by 0 bases and J by 3 bases, with 10 bases between. In germline, CDR1 is SGHDT, CDR2 YYEEEE. Written as DNA, the CDR3 is TGTGCCAGCAGCTTGGGGGCCAGCCACTACGAGCAGTACTTC. Amino acid sequence: CASSLGASHYEQYF.

This chain joins TRBV4-1 and TRBJ2-2; 8 nucleotides agree with TRBD1. Unmatched junction bases numbered 10, after V lost 3 bases and J lost 4 bases. From germline, CDR1 is MGHRA and CDR2 YSYEKL. The CDR3 runs 17 residues. The CDR3 sequence: CASSHDPDRVSTGELFF. In nucleotides, the CDR3 is TGCGCCAGCAGCCACGACCCGGACAGGGTGAGCACCGGGGAGCTGTTTTTT.

The chain recombines TRBV19 with TRBJ1-2; D not certain. This CDR3 is 13 amino acids long. With 6 bases removed from V and 4 bases from J, the gap between germline ends came to 12 bases. CDR1 is LNHDA and CDR2 is SQIVND in the germline V gene (reference sequence). CDR3 sequence reads: CASSPNQAYGYTF. CDR3 DNA: TGTGCCAGTAGCCCAAATCAAGCCTATGGCTACACCTTC.

CDR3 loop: CASKSRDSPYSNQPQHF. The CDR3 bases are TGTGCCAGCAAGTCCCGGGACAGCCCCTATAGCAATCAGCCCCAGCATTTT. This chain uses TRBV27 with TRBJ1-5, with 7 bases matching TRBD1. Per the germline V gene, CDR1 is MNHEY and CDR2 is SMNVEV (reference sequence). Trimming cost V 7 bases and J 0 bases; bases outside gene matches: 12. The CDR3 length is 17 residues.

V and J are TRBV18 and TRBJ2-3; TRBD1 agrees at 9 bases. V lost 3 bases to trimming and J lost 3 bases; unmatched junction nucleotides: 7. This CDR3 comprises 16 residues. Germline V gives CDR1 KGHSH, CDR2 LQKENI. The CDR3: CASSPLGQGETDTQYF. CDR3 DNA: TGTGCCAGCTCACCCTTGGGACAGGGAGAAACAGATACGCAGTATTTT.

This sequence joins TRBV4-3 and TRBJ2-6; 7 bases map to TRBD1. There are 15 residues in the CDR3. The J segment lost 2 bases and the V segment lost 4 bases, leaving 2 bases of the junction unmatched. The germline gives CDR1 LGHNA, CDR2 YSLEER. CDR3 amino acids: CASSPQGAGANVLTF. DNA for the CDR3: TGCGCCAGCAGCCCCCAGGGGGCTGGGGCCAACGTCCTGACTTTC.

The genes are TRBV18 and TRBJ2-6, with D possibly being TRBD1 (5 bases). Germline V CDR1 and CDR2: KGHSH, LQKENI. The CDR3 consists of 17 residues. The V end lost 0 bases, the J end lost 7 bases, and 16 bases lay between the germline ends. The CDR3 reads CASSPPIWPGYANVLTF. CDR3 nucleotide sequence: TGTGCCAGCTCACCACCAATTTGGCCAGGGTACGCCAACGTCCTGACTTTC.

CDR3 amino acids: CASSLGYTTEAFF. The CDR3 DNA is TGTGCCAGCAGTCTGGGGTATACCACTGAAGCTTTCTTT. The chain links TRBV27 to TRBJ1-1; D is unclear. The CDR3 length is 13 residues. Deletions cut 5 bases from V and 4 bases from J, with 11 bases between. CDR1 is MNHEY and CDR2 is SMNVEV in the germline V gene (reference sequence).

In this sample, this clone turned up a few times. The chain links TRBV5-1 to TRBJ2-2, with 8 bases fitting TRBD1. The germline V gene has CDR1 SGHRS and CDR2 YFSETQ. This CDR3 is 15 amino acids long. The junction had 7 bases not matched to a gene; V was cut back by 4 bases and J by 5 bases. CDR3 loop: CASSRTGLGTGELFF. DNA of the CDR3: TGCGCCAGCAGCCGGACAGGGCTAGGGACCGGGGAGCTGTTTTTT.

DNA for the CDR3: TGTGCCAGCAGTTACGGGGGTGCTAATGAAAAACTGTTTTTT. Protein product: CASSYGGANEKLFF. V usage is TRBV6-5 and J usage is TRBJ1-4; possibly TRBD1 for D (5 bases). Germline V gene data show CDR1 as MNHEY and CDR2 as SVGAGI. V was cut by 2 bases and J by 3 bases, with 7 bases left in between. The CDR3 extends over 14 amino acids.

The rearrangement joins TRBV5-1 to TRBJ1-1; no clear D. Germline lookup yields CDR1 SGHRS and CDR2 YFSETQ. This CDR3 region has 14 residues. Trimming removed 1 base from V and 1 base from J, with 8 bases in between. CDR3 loop: CASSLNQRNTEAFF. Here the CDR3 DNA reads TGCGCCAGCAGCTTGAATCAGCGGAACACTGAAGCTTTCTTT. Variable domain in full (rest from reference TRBV5-1 and TRBJ1-1): KAGVTQTPRYLIKTRGQQVTLSCSPISGHRSVSWYQQTPGQGLQFLFEYFSETQRNKGNFPGRFSGRQFSNSRSEMNVSTLELGDSALYLCASSLNQRNTEAFFGQGTRLTVV.

The chain recombines TRBV14 with TRBJ2-5, with D perhaps matching TRBD1 (5 bases). The DNA end is more similar to TRBJ2-7, so the J call may be wrong. In germline, CDR1 is SGHDN, CDR2 FVKESK. The CDR3 runs 12 residues. The CDR3: CASSHGAYEQYF. CDR3 DNA: TGTGCCAGCAGCCATGGGGCATACGAGCAGTACTTC.

The V call is TRBV6-5, the J call TRBJ2-7; D not resolved. Trimming shortened V by 6 bases and J by 2 bases, and 8 bases separated the two germline ends. The CDR3 extends over 12 amino acids. Germline CDR1 is MNHEY and CDR2 is SVGAGI. CDR3 protein: CASRILTYEQYV. The CDR3 nucleotides are TGTGCCAGCAGGATCCTTACCTACGAGCAGTACGTC.

This clone occurred a few times. V and J are TRBV18 and TRBJ2-7, with D tentatively TRBD1 (6 bases). V shed 3 bases and J shed 4 bases, with 13 bases lying between them. CDR1 KGHSH and CDR2 LQKENI come from the germline V gene. The CDR3 extends over 14 amino acids. CDR3 sequence (DNA): TGTGCCAGCTCACCTGGGGACACCAGGTACGAGCAGTACGTC. As protein: CASSPGDTRYEQYV.

The chain combines TRBV18 with TRBJ2-3; a possible D gene is TRBD1 (6 bases). This CDR3 comprises 15 residues. V gave up 6 bases and J gave up 3 bases, with 16 bases separating them. CDR1 is KGHSH, CDR2 LQKENI, per germline. CDR3 sequence: CASSLRDKSTDTQYF. Written as DNA, the CDR3 is TGTGCCAGCTCTCTCCGGGACAAATCGACAGATACGCAGTATTTT. Variable domain in full (rest from reference TRBV18 and TRBJ2-3): NAGVMQNPRHLVRRRGQEARLRCSPMKGHSHVYWYRQLPEEGLKFMVYLQKENIIDESGMPKERFSAEFPKEGPSILRIQQVVRGDSAAYFCASSLRDKSTDTQYFGPGTRLTVL.